One sample yielded the 14 T cell receptor beta chains listed below, sequenced in a study of blood T cell repertoires in COVID-19. Sequencing was performed with immunoSEQ multiplex PCR; in TCRdb, only in-frame clones are kept and a portion is missing. The top ten clones hold around 6.8% of a sample with about 300,000 clones, approximately 90% of them seen once. Sequencing was done on a sample of peripheral blood. These receptors originate from a woman aged 25-40 years with COVID-19, enrolled during active disease.

The rearrangement joins TRBV7-3 to TRBJ2-7, with a possible D match to TRBD1 (6 bases). Trimming cost V 3 bases and J 3 bases, with 9 bases left between them. CDR3 length equals 13 residues. CDR1 SGHTA and CDR2 FQGTGA come from the germline V gene. The chain's CDR3 is CASSLGQDYEQYF. CDR3 bases: TGTGCCAGCAGCTTGGGACAAGACTACGAGCAGTACTTC.

The V gene is TRBV2, the J gene TRBJ2-7; TRBD2 matches 9 bases. CDR1 SNHLY and CDR2 FYNNEI come from the germline V gene. CDR3 length equals 16 residues. Germline trimming cut 1 base from V and 5 bases from J; bases unmatched to any gene: 9. CDR3 sequence reads: CASSEGGRAGVHEQYF. As DNA, the CDR3 is TGTGCCAGCAGTGAAGGCGGGAGGGCCGGTGTTCACGAGCAGTACTTC. The full variable domain, completed using reference TRBV2 and TRBJ2-7, is EPEVTQTPSHQVTQMGQEVILRCVPISNHLYFYWYRQILGQKVEFLVSFYNNEISEKSEIFDDQFSVERPDGSNFTLKIRSTKLEDSAMYFCASSEGGRAGVHEQYFGPGTRLTVT.

This chain joins TRBV2 and TRBJ1-5, with TRBD1 matching 7 bases. The CDR3 has 12 residues. Losses at the gene ends were 7 bases for V and 12 bases for J; bases not matched to a gene: 9. From germline, CDR1 is SNHLY and CDR2 FYNNEI. Here the CDR3 reads CASNLQGGHQHF. The CDR3 DNA sequence: TGTGCCAGCAACCTCCAGGGGGGCCACCAGCATTTT.

To note about this clone: Other DNA sequences in the same sample also yield this CDR3. This chain joins TRBV7-2 and TRBJ2-1; the match to TRBD2 covers 9 bases. Germline CDR1 is SGHTA and CDR2 is FQGNSA. The CDR3 is made up of 14 amino acids. V trimming: 5 bases; J trimming: 4 bases; junction bases outside the gene matches: 3. CDR3 residues: CASSPGLAYNEQFF. In DNA form, the CDR3 reads TGTGCCAGCAGCCCGGGACTAGCATACAATGAGCAGTTCTTC.

The rearrangement links TRBV9 to TRBJ1-5; 8 bases map to TRBD1. Trimming removed 4 bases from V and 2 bases from J; junction bases left unmatched: 2. The germline CDR1 and CDR2 sequences are SGDLS and YYNGEE. The CDR3 sequence is 14 residues long. CDR3 nucleotides: TGTGCCAGCAGCTTGACAGGGGGCAATCAGCCCCAGCATTTT. Amino acid sequence: CASSLTGGNQPQHF. The complete variable domain, with remaining parts taken from reference TRBV9 and TRBJ1-5, reads DSGVTQTPKHLITATGQRVTLRCSPRSGDLSVYWYQQSLDQGLQFLIQYYNGEERAKGNILERFSAQQFPDLHSELNLSSLELGDSALYFCASSLTGGNQPQHFGDGTRLSIL.

This clone was detected only a few times. J is TRBJ2-2 and V is TRBV5-1; 14 nucleotides align to TRBD2. This CDR3 contains 16 residues. V lost 4 bases and J lost 8; bases outside the gene matches: 7. Germline lookup yields CDR1 SGHRS and CDR2 YFSETQ. The CDR3, as DNA: TGCGCCAGCAGCCTGACTAGCGGGAGGGCCTTGGGGGAGCTGTTTTTT. It is translated as CASSLTSGRALGELFF.

This clone occurred a few times. The chain uses TRBV29-1 and TRBJ2-3; 11 positions match TRBD1. Trimming cost V 8 bases and J 4 bases; bases outside gene matches: 5. The CDR3 length is 13 residues. The germline CDR1 and CDR2 sequences are SQVTM and ANQGSEA. The CDR3 loop reads CSSRTGGADTQYF. In nucleotides, the CDR3 is TGCAGCTCAAGGACAGGGGGCGCAGATACGCAGTATTTT.

V and J are TRBV12-2 and TRBJ1-2; the listed D gene, TRBD1, was not tested against the DNA. TRBV12-2 is classified as a pseudogene. The CDR3 spans 16 residues. DNA for the CDR3: TGTGCAAGTCGCCCTGGCCGGGACAGGGGGCTAGGGGGCTACACCTTC. Translated, it gives CASRPGRDRGLGGYTF.

The V call is TRBV4-2, the J call TRBJ2-2; D is uncertain. The ends were cut back, 4 bases at V and 1 base at J, with 13 bases in the middle. Germline CDR1 and CDR2: LGHNA and YNFKEQ. The CDR3 runs 16 residues. CDR3 amino acids: CASSPLGLGNTGELFF. CDR3 DNA: TGTGCCAGCAGCCCCTTGGGCTTGGGGAACACCGGGGAGCTGTTTTTT.

J is TRBJ2-1 and V is TRBV3-1 (or the pseudogene TRBV3-2); TRBD2 matches 8 bases. V lost 0 bases, J lost 4 bases, and 5 bases stayed unmatched. The CDR3 runs to 16 residues. Germline V lookup: CDR1 LGHDT, CDR2 YNNKEL (reference sequence). The CDR3, as DNA: TGTGCCAGCAGCCAAGATGGGACTAGTGGGTACAATGAGCAGTTCTTC. Translated: CASSQDGTSGYNEQFF.

On this clone itself: At one of its ends the junction is not consistent with the germline gene, which may arise from a read error. The chain is built from TRBV6-5 and TRBJ2-4, with D tentatively TRBD1 (6 bases). The CDR3 covers 13 residues. Germline values: CDR1 MNHEY, CDR2 SVGAGI. Here the CDR3 reads CASRAHGTNDFYF. The DNA of the CDR3 is TGTGCCAGCAGGGCTCACGGGACAAATGACTTTTATTTC.

V gene TRBV6-6 combines with J gene TRBJ1-1; D not resolved. The CDR3 totals 11 residues. The germline gives CDR1 MNHNY, CDR2 SVGAGI (reference sequence). V gave up 5 bases and J gave up 11 bases, with 12 bases separating them. The chain's CDR3 is CASSLPSAAFF. The CDR3 DNA is TGTGCCAGCAGTCTGCCTAGTGCGGCTTTCTTT.

The gene calls are TRBV21-1 and TRBJ1-1; the D call TRBD1 from the table was never checked on the DNA. TRBV21-1 counts as a pseudogene. The CDR3 contains 18 residues. As DNA, the CDR3 is TGTGCCAGCAGCAAAGGGGCCATGCCGGGACAGGGAGGTACTGAAGCTTTCTTT. It encodes CASSKGAMPGQGGTEAFF.

V usage is TRBV6-5 and J usage is TRBJ2-1; 9 bases line up with TRBD2. Germline CDR1 and CDR2: MNHEY and SVGAGI. Unmatched junction bases numbered 4, after V lost 6 bases and J lost 4 bases. The CDR3 has 14 residues. The CDR3 loop reads CASRIAGAYNEQFF. The CDR3 DNA is TGTGCCAGCAGGATAGCGGGAGCGTACAATGAGCAGTTCTTC.